This entry lists 29 T cell receptor gamma chains sequenced from one sample in a study of gamma delta lymphoproliferative disorders and STAT genes. The receptor sequences were amplified from genomic DNA of peripheral blood mononuclear cells. TCRdb re-called clones from the multiplex PCR reads via CATT. In the table there are around 5,000 gamma-chain clones, 7.9% of which are singletons. The sample taken for sequencing was blood. These receptors were obtained from a human donor in good health.

In this sample, this clone is medium-sized (0.01 to 0.1%). The chain links TRGV10 to TRGJ1 or TRGJ2. The J gene is absent in TCRdb and was assigned here via DNA matching to germline. TRGV10 carries the ORF label, with uncertain function. The CDR3 covers 12 residues. V shed 11 bases, J shed 5 bases, and the junction held 10 bases outside the gene matches. For the CDR3, the DNA is TGTGCTGCGCTGGGGGGGAATTATAAGAAACTCTTT. This gives the protein CAALGGNYKKLF.

This clone ranks as medium-sized. The chain carries TRGV4 and TRGJ1 or TRGJ2. In the absence of a J gene in TCRdb, the DNA was matched to germline to assign it here. The ends lost 4 bases at V and 0 bases at J; junction bases unmatched: 3. Germline V CDR1 and CDR2: EGSTGY, YDSYTSSV. This CDR3 is built from 13 residues. The CDR3 DNA follows: TGTGCCACCTGGGAAGAGAATTATTATAAGAAACTCTTT. It specifies CATWEENYYKKLF.

In this sample, this clone is medium-sized (0.01 to 0.1%). The chain carries TRGV11 and TRGJ1 or TRGJ2. No J gene was available from TCRdb, and it was assigned here by a germline match of the DNA. TRGV11 is noted as an ORF with a role that remains uncertain. V lost 8 bases to trimming and J lost 5 bases; unmatched junction nucleotides: 15. The CDR3 loop spans 15 amino acids. CDR3 region: CACWTKPEYNYKKLF. DNA of the CDR3: TGTGCCTGCTGGACCAAACCCGAGTATAATTATAAGAAACTCTTT.

At least ten counts were recorded for this clone. This chain uses TRGV9 with TRGJP. Here the J gene was assigned by germline matching of the DNA, as TCRdb has none. The CDR3 spans 17 residues. Germline V lookup: CDR1 GITISATS, CDR2 ISYDGTV (reference sequence). V trimming: 0 bases; J trimming: 7 bases; junction bases outside the gene matches: 6. CDR3 bases: TGTGCCTTGTGGGAGGTGCCGGGTGAGTTGGGCAAAAAAATCAAGGTATTT. This encodes CALWEVPGELGKKIKVF.

This clone was counted at least ten times. This sample includes further DNA sequences coding for the same CDR3. The CDR3 DNA reads as TGTGCCTTGTGGGAGGGCCAAGAGTTGGGCAAAAAAATCAAGGTATTT. It encodes CALWEGQELGKKIKVF. This rearrangement joins TRGV9 to TRGJP. Assignment of the J gene here rests on matching the DNA to germline, because TCRdb gives none. Losses at the gene ends were 2 bases for V and 4 bases for J; bases not matched to a gene: 2. From germline, CDR1 is GITISATS and CDR2 ISYDGTV (reference sequence). This CDR3 comprises 16 residues.

As concerns this clone: TCRdb lists the protein of a much larger clone for this DNA, which differs at residue 5, so this is likely a read error; the protein given here is translated from the DNA itself. The V and J genes are TRGV10 and TRGJ1 or TRGJ2. TCRdb lists no J gene, so it was determined here by aligning the DNA to germline. TRGV10 is sorted into the ORF group, with uncertain function. Unmatched junction bases numbered 9, after V lost 11 bases and J lost 4 bases. The CDR3 extends over 12 amino acids. The CDR3 loop is CAAGLGYYKKLF. The CDR3 DNA sequence: TGTGCTGCGGGGTTGGGGTATTATAAGAAACTCTTT.

This clone is classed as medium-sized. This chain uses TRGV10 with TRGJ1 or TRGJ2. TCRdb supplies no J gene; here it was assigned by aligning the nucleotide sequence to germline. TRGV10 carries the ORF label, with uncertain function. This CDR3 is 14 amino acids long. After removal of 8 bases from V and 1 base from J, the junction contained 9 bases not matched to a gene. The CDR3 nucleotides read TGTGCTGCGTGGGCGGGGCCCAATTATTATAAGAAACTCTTT. Its translation: CAAWAGPNYYKKLF.

By sample fraction, this clone is medium-sized (0.01 to 0.1%). V is TRGV8 and J is TRGJ1 or TRGJ2. The J gene was missing in TCRdb and was found by matching the end of the DNA to germline. CDR3 size: 13 residues. Germline V gene data show CDR1 as VENAVY and CDR2 as YDSYNSRV. V dropped 5 bases and J dropped 2; count of bases not matched to a gene: 6. This CDR3 reads CATWARDYYKKLF. In DNA, the CDR3 is TGTGCCACCTGGGCAAGGGATTATTATAAGAAACTCTTT.

This clone was found many times. The chain links TRGV9 to TRGJP. The J gene, not given by TCRdb, was assigned here from a germline match of the nucleotide sequence. The J segment lost 7 bases and the V segment lost 12 bases, leaving 3 bases of the junction unmatched. Germline CDR1 is GITISATS and CDR2 is ISYDGTV (reference sequence). The CDR3 is 12 residues long. CDR3: CALELGKKIKVF. CDR3 in DNA: TGTGCCCTGGAGTTGGGCAAAAAAATCAAGGTATTT.

This clone was observed a few times. V is TRGV4 and J is TRGJP2. TCRdb offers no J gene call, so here the DNA was matched to germline to obtain one. The V gene's germline CDR1 is EGSTGY and CDR2 YDSYTSSV. The CDR3 length is 10 residues. Unmatched junction bases numbered 2, after V lost 10 bases and J lost 6 bases. CDR3: CATRDWIKTF. The CDR3 coding sequence is TGTGCCACGCGTGATTGGATCAAGACGTTT.

This clone appeared a few times. The TCRdb protein comes from a much larger clone and disagrees with this DNA's translation at residue 4, likely due to a read error; the protein given here is derived from the DNA. The rearrangement joins TRGV8 to TRGJP1. TCRdb records no J gene; here it was assigned by comparing the DNA to germline. CDR1 is VENAVY, CDR2 YDSYNSRV, per germline. This CDR3 region has 14 residues. V dropped 9 bases and J dropped 10; count of bases not matched to a gene: 17. CDR3 sequence reads: CATGAGGRDWFKIF. The CDR3 nucleotides are TGTGCCACCGGGGCCGGGGGGAGGGATTGGTTCAAGATATTT.

This clone is judged medium-sized (0.01 to 0.1%). The gene calls are TRGV4 and TRGJ1 or TRGJ2. No J gene was available from TCRdb, and it was assigned here by a germline match of the DNA. The CDR3 has 13 amino acids. Germline values: CDR1 EGSTGY, CDR2 YDSYTSSV. With 5 bases clipped from V and 7 bases from J, the junction kept 11 bases outside the gene matches. CDR3 DNA sequence: TGTGCCACCTGGGCCAAATCCCCCTATAAGAAACTCTTT. Amino acid sequence: CATWAKSPYKKLF.

CDR3 DNA sequence: TGTGCCTCCGCCTCCCGAAATAAGAAACTCTTT. Translation: CASASRNKKLF. V is TRGV9 and J is TRGJ1 or TRGJ2. No J gene is reported in TCRdb; it was inferred here by comparing the DNA with germline. This CDR3 spans 11 amino acids. Germline V gives CDR1 GITISATS, CDR2 ISYDGTV (reference sequence). The V gene end was trimmed by 11 bases and the J gene end by 8 bases; junction bases not matched to a gene: 12.

In its sample, this clone ranks as medium-sized (0.01 to 0.1%). The V and J genes are TRGV9 and TRGJ1 or TRGJ2. No J segment appears in TCRdb, so it was assigned here by matching the sequence to germline. The CDR3 has 11 amino acids. Germline V gene sequence: CDR1 GITISATS, CDR2 ISYDGTV (reference sequence). The junction had 7 bases not matched to a gene; V was cut back by 12 bases and J by 2 bases. The CDR3 DNA reads TGTGCCCTCATCCATTATTATAAGAAACTCTTT. It codes for CALIHYYKKLF.

The genes are TRGV10 and TRGJ1 or TRGJ2. The J gene is absent in TCRdb and was assigned here via DNA matching to germline. TRGV10 is treated as an ORF (open reading frame) with a function not yet certain. Germline trimming cut 8 bases from V and 10 bases from J; bases unmatched to any gene: 9. CDR3 size: 11 residues. This CDR3 is CAAWGRIKKLF. The CDR3 DNA reads TGTGCTGCGTGGGGGAGAATAAAGAAACTCTTT.

This clone counts as medium-sized. The chain joins TRGV4 to TRGJ1 or TRGJ2. The J gene is not listed in TCRdb, so it was assigned here from a DNA match to germline. The germline V gene has CDR1 EGSTGY and CDR2 YDSYTSSV. The CDR3 contains 13 residues. With V trimmed by 3 bases and J by 5 bases, 7 bases remained unmatched. CDR3 in amino acids: CATWDSEHYKKLF. CDR3 bases: TGTGCCACCTGGGATTCAGAACATTATAAGAAACTCTTT.

This clone ranks as medium-sized. Other DNA sequences in the same sample also yield this CDR3. The CDR3 DNA reads TGTGCCACCTGGGACGGACAAGAGTTGGGCAAAAAAATCAAGGTATTT. This encodes CATWDGQELGKKIKVF. The genes are TRGV2 and TRGJP. The J gene is not listed in TCRdb, so it was assigned here from a DNA match to germline. The ends lost 1 base at V and 4 bases at J; junction bases unmatched: 1. CDR3 length equals 16 residues. CDR1 EGSNGY and CDR2 YDSYNSKV come from the germline V gene.

This clone was found many times. This CDR3 is also generated by other DNA sequences in the sample. V gene TRGV2 combines with J gene TRGJ1 or TRGJ2. The J gene, left out of TCRdb, was set here by checking the DNA against germline. Germline V lookup: CDR1 EGSNGY, CDR2 YDSYNSKV. V was pared by 7 bases and J by 0 bases, with 3 bases of the junction left unmatched. CDR3 length: 12 residues. CDR3 DNA sequence: TGTGCCACCTGTCCGAATTATTATAAGAAACTCTTT. This encodes CATCPNYYKKLF.

This clone was counted only a few times. The protein that TCRdb holds for this DNA derives from a much larger clone and differs from the translated DNA at residue 8, which likely indicates a read error; the protein shown here is translated from the DNA. This sequence joins TRGV10 and TRGJP1. TCRdb records no J gene; here it was assigned by comparing the DNA to germline. TRGV10 carries the ORF label, with uncertain function. CDR3 size: 14 residues. V was pared by 8 bases and J by 6 bases, with 10 bases of the junction left unmatched. In nucleotides, the CDR3 is TGTGCTGCGTGGGATTGGACCGCTGGTTGGTTCAAGATATTT. It translates to CAAWDWTAGWFKIF.

This clone was counted at least ten times. This chain joins TRGV2 and TRGJ1 or TRGJ2. The J gene is absent in TCRdb and was assigned here via DNA matching to germline. CDR1 EGSNGY and CDR2 YDSYNSKV come from the germline V gene. Unmatched junction bases numbered 12, after V lost 0 bases and J lost 7 bases. The CDR3 runs to 15 residues. In nucleotides, the CDR3 is TGTGCCACCTGGGACGGGAAGCAAGATTTCTATAAGAAACTCTTT. Translated, it gives CATWDGKQDFYKKLF.

By sample fraction, this clone is medium-sized. The V and J genes are TRGV10 and TRGJ1 or TRGJ2. TCRdb is silent on the J gene; assignment here came from matching the DNA to germline. TRGV10 is treated as an ORF (open reading frame) with a function not yet certain. The CDR3 contains 14 residues. The V gene end was trimmed by 8 bases and the J gene end by 3 bases; junction bases not matched to a gene: 11. The CDR3 DNA reads as TGTGCTGCGTGGGTAAACCGATTTTATTATAAGAAACTCTTT. Translation: CAAWVNRFYYKKLF.

This clone was observed at least ten times. This chain links TRGV8 with TRGJ1 or TRGJ2. Assignment of the J gene here rests on matching the DNA to germline, because TCRdb gives none. Looked up from germline, CDR1 is VENAVY and CDR2 is YDSYNSRV. The CDR3 has 15 amino acids. The junction had 9 bases not matched to a gene; V was cut back by 2 bases and J by 2 bases. This CDR3 reads CATWDIIWDYYKKLF. In DNA form, the CDR3 reads TGTGCCACCTGGGATATTATTTGGGATTATTATAAGAAACTCTTT.

V gene TRGV8 combines with J gene TRGJ1 or TRGJ2. TCRdb gives no J gene; it was assigned here by matching the DNA to germline. The CDR3 has 20 amino acids. The trim removed 1 base at V and 0 bases at J, leaving 21 bases unmatched. Germline V lookup: CDR1 VENAVY, CDR2 YDSYNSRV. Written as DNA, the CDR3 is TGTGCCACCTGGGATAGTAGTAGGAGGGGACCGACCCTGAATTATTATAAGAAACTCTTT. Translated, it gives CATWDSSRRGPTLNYYKKLF.

The chain is built from TRGV8 and TRGJP1. TCRdb lists no J gene, so it was determined here by aligning the DNA to germline. The CDR3 runs 12 residues. J was trimmed by 13 bases and V by 9 bases; bases with no gene match: 14. CDR1 and CDR2 (germline): VENAVY, YDSYNSRV. The CDR3 here is CATGETRLFKIF. Here the CDR3 DNA reads TGTGCCACCGGTGAAACTAGGTTGTTCAAGATATTT.

This clone is labeled as medium-sized. V and J are TRGV3 and TRGJ1 or TRGJ2. As TCRdb names no J gene, one was assigned here on the basis of a DNA match to germline. With 6 bases clipped from V and 0 bases from J, the junction kept 5 bases outside the gene matches. The CDR3 runs 13 residues. The V gene's germline CDR1 is VTNTFY and CDR2 YDVSTARD (reference sequence). The CDR3 DNA follows: TGTGCCACCTGGACCTCGAATTATTATAAGAAACTCTTT. Encoded protein: CATWTSNYYKKLF.

By proportion, this clone is medium-sized. This sequence joins TRGV4 and TRGJP1. As TCRdb names no J gene, one was assigned here on the basis of a DNA match to germline. The CDR3 spans 12 residues. The V segment lost 4 bases and the J segment 9 bases; nucleotides outside the gene matches: 5. The germline gives CDR1 EGSTGY, CDR2 YDSYTSSV. CDR3 sequence reads: CATWDGRWFKIF. In nucleotides, the CDR3 is TGTGCCACCTGGGACGGGCGTTGGTTCAAGATATTT.

Of note for this clone: No DNA is shown, since the ends of the CDR3 on it are uncertain; the CDR3 is the one TCRdb lists. The V gene was identified as TRGV4, while no J gene was called. The CDR3 is 19 residues long, ends included. Germline CDR1 reads EGSTGY; CDR2 reads YDSYTSSV. The CDR3 is CATWDGFIIRNSLAVEQHF.

On this clone itself: The TCRdb protein comes from a much larger clone and disagrees with this DNA's translation at residue 9, likely due to a read error; the protein given here is derived from the DNA. The CDR3 DNA sequence: TGTGCTGCGCAACACACTGGTTGGCTCAAGATATTT. Protein sequence: CAAQHTGWLKIF. V and J are TRGV10 and TRGJP1. TCRdb gives no J gene; it was assigned here by matching the DNA to germline. TRGV10 is noted as an ORF with a role that remains uncertain. The CDR3 sequence is 12 residues long.

In this sample, this clone is medium-sized. V is TRGV2 and J is TRGJP2. TCRdb lists no J gene, so it was determined here by aligning the DNA to germline. This CDR3 is built from 17 residues. Germline V lookup: CDR1 EGSNGY, CDR2 YDSYNSKV. Trimming removed 1 base from V and 4 bases from J; junction bases left unmatched: 12. CDR3 nucleotides: TGTGCCACCTGGGACGGACCATACCATCCTAGTGATTGGATCAAGACGTTT. This encodes CATWDGPYHPSDWIKTF.